The 9 T cell receptor beta chains reported below all come from one sample, sequenced in a study of T cell responses to AZD1222 COVID-19 vaccine. The assay was immunoSEQ multiplex PCR, and TCRdb's table has in-frame clones only and misses some. The sample records some 100,000 clones, approximately 90% being singletons. Sequenced here: peripheral blood, sampled 28 days after the second AZD1222 dose. These receptors came from an adult who received the AZD1222 COVID-19 vaccine.

In DNA form, the CDR3 reads TGTGCCAGCAGCTTGTATCCCGGGGCCAACGTCCTGACTTTC. Translation gives CASSLYPGANVLTF. J is TRBJ2-6 and V is TRBV7-3; D is unclear. V was cut by 3 bases and J by 4 bases, with 7 bases left in between. This CDR3 is built from 14 residues. From germline, CDR1 is SGHTA and CDR2 FQGTGA.

V gene TRBV3-1 (or the pseudogene TRBV3-2) combines with J gene TRBJ1-5; no firm D call. The CDR3 totals 15 residues. CDR1 is LGHDT and CDR2 is YNNKEL in the germline V gene (reference sequence). V was clipped by 2 bases and J by 0 bases, with 8 bases between them. CDR3 residues: CASSQSGNSNQPQHF. The CDR3 nucleotides read TGTGCCAGCAGCCAAAGCGGGAATAGCAATCAGCCCCAGCATTTT.

The V call is TRBV5-1, the J call TRBJ1-5; D perhaps matches TRBD1 (5 bases). With 1 base removed from V and 3 bases from J, the gap between germline ends came to 8 bases. The CDR3 has 14 amino acids. Germline lookup yields CDR1 SGHRS and CDR2 YFSETQ. Here the CDR3 DNA reads TGCGCCAGCAGCTTGACAGGAACCAATCAGCCCCAGCATTTT. Encoded protein: CASSLTGTNQPQHF.

The chain is built from TRBV12-5 and TRBJ1-2; D possibly corresponds to TRBD1 (6 bases). CDR1 is LGHNT and CDR2 is FRNRAP in the germline V gene. V lost 2 bases to trimming and J lost 7 bases, with 23 bases between them. CDR3 length equals 17 residues. CDR3 nucleotide sequence: TGTGCTAGTGGTTTGTCCCGGGGGGACACCGCTACTCGTGGCTACACCTTC. This gives the protein CASGLSRGDTATRGYTF.

This chain links TRBV3-1 (or the pseudogene TRBV3-2) with TRBJ1-4, with unresolved D. Trimming removed 0 bases at V and 3 bases at J, with 5 bases between. CDR3 length: 14 amino acids. Germline values: CDR1 LGHDT, CDR2 YNNKEL (reference sequence). The CDR3 region has the DNA TGTGCCAGCAGCCAAGATCTTCCTAATGAAAAACTGTTTTTT. Translating gives CASSQDLPNEKLFF.

The gene calls are TRBV3-1 (or the pseudogene TRBV3-2) and TRBJ1-2; D uncertain. From germline, CDR1 is LGHDT and CDR2 YNNKEL (reference sequence). There are 12 residues in the CDR3. Trimming took 1 base from V and 4 from J, leaving 4 bases between them. The CDR3 sequence: CASSQGPYGYTF. The DNA of the CDR3 is TGTGCCAGCAGCCAAGGACCCTATGGCTACACCTTC.

Here the CDR3 DNA reads TGTGCCAGCCACGACAGGGTGAGGGAGCAGTACTTC. This translates into CASHDRVREQYF. This chain uses TRBV11-3 with TRBJ2-7; 7 nucleotides match TRBD1. Trimming at V came to 8 bases and at J to 7 bases, leaving 8 bases not matched to a gene. The CDR3 contains 12 residues. CDR1 is SGHNT, CDR2 YENEEA, per germline.

This clone has just a few counts. V is TRBV29-1 and J is TRBJ2-3; 7 bases line up with TRBD2. The V gene end was trimmed by 3 bases and the J gene end by 4 bases; junction bases not matched to a gene: 4. Germline assignment: CDR1 SQVTM and CDR2 ANQGSEA. The CDR3 length is 13 residues. For the CDR3, the DNA is TGCAGCGTTGAGGGGGGGGTGGCAGATACGCAGTATTTT. Protein sequence: CSVEGGVADTQYF.

The rearrangement uses TRBV7-3 and TRBJ1-1, with unresolved D. Per germline, CDR1 SGHTA and CDR2 FQGTGA. The CDR3 covers 13 residues. Trimming stripped 4 bases from V and 0 bases from J, with 6 bases between. The CDR3 region has the DNA TGTGCCAGCAGCTATCAGGTGAACACTGAAGCTTTCTTT. Residues: CASSYQVNTEAFF.